This T cell receptor beta chain was identified during a study of blood T cell repertoires in COVID-19 (dated by TCRdb to 2020 to 2021). Regarding the study in general: Collaborator samples came from the United States, Italy and Spain and covered acute and convalescent phases of COVID-19. The prospective study material was composed of cDNA or gDNA derived from T cells, B-cell-depleted T cells, or PBMCs. The dataset comprised deeply sampled blood TCRbeta repertoires from subjects exposed to, actively infected with, or recovered from COVID-19. The repertoires were released in a freely available public database intended as a resource for research on the immune response to SARS-CoV-2. The samples were drawn from two sources: the first 160 participants of the ongoing ImmuneRACE study, and over 1,000 subjects contributed by 6 global collaborators. Sample metadata almost always included a de-identified subject ID, COVID-19 status, age in years and sex. Where available, HLA class I and class II types were taken from metadata supplied by the sample provider and were not determined by assay-based typing. Findings and caveats that apply to the study as a whole: How much clinical and demographic metadata was included differed by source and by participant, and the metadata was provided uncurated.

The collaborating institutions used their own protocols to collect whole blood in K2EDTA tubes. For TCRbeta analysis, collaborators shipped samples as frozen whole blood, isolated PBMCs, or DNA extracted from either of those sample types. TCRbeta CDR3 regions were amplified from genomic DNA by means of the immunoSEQ Assay, a bias-controlled multiplex PCR. Concerning the study's data processing: Within the assay, amplification of reference gene primers was used to estimate how many nucleated cells each sample contained. To quantify the absolute abundance of each unique TCRbeta CDR3 rearrangement, sequence reads were collapsed and filtered. For each sample, productive Simpson clonality was calculated as the square root of Simpson's diversity index across productive rearrangements. The table comes from immuneACCESS by way of TCRdb, which keeps in-frame sequences with V and J called. Part of the clones is missing from these tables; in studies checked, under half for an unresolved V gene and the rest for unknown reasons. The DNA gave D and trimming, while V, J and clone size come from that table. Here the sample has some 96,000 clones; roughly 90% occur a single time. About 2.2% of the sample is taken by the ten largest.

V and J lose 1 base and 7 bases, and a span of 6 bases separates them. CDR1 is given as MNHNS and CDR2 as SASEGT, both from the germline V gene. The CDR3 measures 12 amino acids from cysteine to phenylalanine. CDR3 DNA is the only sequence kept; it has 36 bases, read in frame from the first base. A note on this clone: What this receptor recognizes is not known. No clone much larger than this one lies a single base away; base qualities are absent.

The sample consisted of peripheral blood. The TCR comes from a man aged 50 to 60 with active COVID-19. The receptor chain draws on TRBV6-1 and TRBJ2-3, with the D gene uncertain. Here the CDR3 is given as CASSEVLYTQYF. Here is the DNA: TGTGCCAGCAGTGAAGTTTTATATACGCAGTATTTT.